This passage covers 5 T cell receptor beta chains from one sample sequenced in a study of T-cell reconstitution after alpha-beta-depleted transplantation in children. Unique molecular identifiers were built into the TCRbeta library. TCRdb independently ran MiXCR on the PCR reads; one entry per CDR3 protein. The sample contains almost 250,000 distinct CDR3 sequences, about 25% of which appear only once. Sequencing used PBMCs, obtained before TCRalphabeta/CD19-depleted stem cell transplant. The origin of the receptors is a girl aged 2 to 9 with Fanconi anemia, due to receive a stem cell transplant.

V gene TRBV27 combines with J gene TRBJ2-1, with D perhaps TRBD1 (6 bases). The CDR3 consists of 12 residues. Germline assignment: CDR1 MNHEY and CDR2 SMNVEV (reference sequence). Trimming took 7 bases from V and 8 from J, leaving 12 bases between them. This CDR3 reads CASTPGGHEQFF. DNA for the CDR3: TGTGCCAGCACCCCTGGGGGCCATGAGCAGTTCTTC.

The genes are TRBV5-1 and TRBJ1-1, with D maybe TRBD1 (6 bases). The CDR3 loop spans 16 amino acids. CDR1 is SGHRS, CDR2 YFSETQ, per germline. Trimming removed 2 bases from V and 4 bases from J, with 18 bases in between. The CDR3 bases are TGCGCCAGCAGCTTAGCTACAGGGTTGGTTGCCACTGAAGCTTTCTTT. This translates into CASSLATGLVATEAFF.

The V and J genes are TRBV20-1 and TRBJ2-5; 10 nucleotides line up with TRBD1. Germline V gives CDR1 DFQATT, CDR2 SNEGSKA (reference sequence). Unmatched junction bases numbered 7, after V lost 7 bases and J lost 2 bases. The CDR3 runs to 14 residues. The CDR3 region is CSVEPGQGQETQYF. The CDR3 coding sequence is TGCAGTGTTGAGCCGGGACAGGGGCAAGAGACCCAGTACTTC.

This clonotype was seen a few times. V usage is TRBV12-3 or TRBV12-4 and J usage is TRBJ2-5, with 12 bases fitting TRBD2. The CDR3 runs to 18 residues. The J segment lost 0 bases and the V segment lost 2 bases, leaving 7 bases of the junction unmatched. The CDR3 region is CASSLRLAGGLNQETQYF. In nucleotides, the CDR3 is TGTGCCAGCAGTTTACGGCTAGCGGGGGGGCTGAACCAAGAGACCCAGTACTTC.

This clonotype was seen repeatedly, ten times or more. The CDR3, as DNA: TGTGCCAGCAGCGTGGGTGACATTTTCTATGGCTACACCTTC. Its protein is CASSVGDIFYGYTF. The chain links TRBV9 to TRBJ1-2; D is unresolved. CDR1 and CDR2 (germline): SGDLS, YYNGEE. The CDR3 has 14 residues. V gave up 2 bases and J gave up 4 bases, with 12 bases separating them.